Listed below are T cell receptor beta chains from one sample, sequenced in a study of tumor-infiltrating lymphocytes in primary liver carcinoma. TCRdb itself ran the multiplex PCR reads through MiXCR, one entry per CDR3 protein. The sample records more than 85,000 distinct CDR3 sequences, 80% to 85% being singletons. The sequenced sample consisted of liver tumor tissue from sampling region 3. All receptors derive from a middle-aged man with primary liver carcinoma and hepatitis B virus infection. Both conserved end residues are part of each CDR3. The D gene is left open where the match is weak. Size values are once, few and many counts, or a class for expanded clones, and some rows have none.

>TRBV11-3|NA|TRBJ2-3|NA|15
TGTGCCAGCAGCCCTGGGAGAGATGGCACGGATACGCAGTATTTT
CASSPGRDGTDTQYF
>TRBV6-2/TRBV6-3|NA|TRBJ2-7|NA|13
TGTGTCAGCAGTCCCGTCTGGGTCTACGAGCAGTACTTC
CVSSPVWVYEQYF
>TRBV12-3/TRBV12-4|NA|TRBJ2-5|NA|13
TGCGCCAGCAGTTCAGGGGTTCCGGGGACCCAGTACTTC
CASSSGVPGTQYF
>TRBV12-3/TRBV12-4|NA|TRBJ2-5|NA|14
TGTGTCAGCAGTCCCTTTGTGGACGAAGAGACCCAGTACTTC
CVSSPFVDEETQYF
>TRBV6-6|NA|TRBJ2-7|once|14
TGTGCCAGCAGTTACTCTGGCAGGTTCAGTGAGCAGTACTTC
CASSYSGRFSEQYF
>TRBV4-3|NA|TRBJ1-6|NA|20
TGCGCCAGCAGCCAAGATCTCCAAGAGCAGGGGTCGTCCTATAATCCACCCGTCCACTTT
CASSQDLQEQGSSYNPPVHF
>TRBV12-3/TRBV12-4|NA|TRBJ2-7|NA|14
TGTGTCAGCAGTCCCCGTGGCGGACCATACGAACAGTACTTC
CVSSPRGGPYEQYF
>TRBV4-2|NA|TRBJ2-1|NA|14
TGTGGCAGCAGACAAGAACTAGAAACGAATGAGCAGTTCTTC
CGSRQELETNEQFF
>TRBV11-2|TRBD2|TRBJ2-7|NA|15
TGTGCCAATAGCTTAGAAGCTAGCGGGAACCACGAGCAGTACTTC
CANSLEASGNHEQYF
>TRBV12-3/TRBV12-4|NA|TRBJ1-4|NA|13
TGTGCCAGCAGTCTCCTTGGTGATCAAAGACTGTTTTTT
CASSLLGDQRLFF
>TRBV29-1|NA|TRBJ2-1|NA|17
TGCAGCGGGGGGGCGGGATGGGGAATGGCGGAGAACAATGAGCAGTGCTTC
CSGGAGWGMAENNEQCF
>TRBV30|NA|TRBJ2-7|NA|11
TGTGTCTGGAAGGACCTCTACGAGCAGTACTTC
CVWKDLYEQYF
>TRBV6-1|TRBD2|TRBJ2-1|NA|14
TGTGTCGGGTTAGCGGGAGAATTTAGCCATGATCAGTTCTTC
CVGLAGEFSHDQFF
>TRBV12-3/TRBV12-4|NA|TRBJ2-5|many|14
TGTGCCAGCAGTCCCTTTGTGGATGAAGAGACCCAGTACTTC
CASSPFVDEETQYF
>TRBV29-1|NA|TRBJ1-1|NA|14
TGTAGCGTTGAAGATGGGAGAGCTAACACTGGAGCTTTCTTT
CSVEDGRANTGAFF
>TRBV6-1|NA|TRBJ2-1|NA|12
TGTGCCAGCTCTCTCGGGGGCAATGACCAGTTCTTC
CASSLGGNDQFF
>TRBV11-1|TRBD2|TRBJ2-4|NA|17
TGTGTCAGCAGCTTTCCAGGGATTAGCGGGACTAAAAACATTCAGTACTTC
CVSSFPGISGTKNIQYF
>TRBV6-6|NA|TRBJ2-1|NA|17
TGTGCCAGCAGTTACTCGGTGGGGCATGGCATACATAATGAGCAGTTCTTC
CASSYSVGHGIHNEQFF
>TRBV29-1|NA|TRBJ2-2|NA|14
TGTATCGTCCTCGGTCCGGGACCCACCGGGAAGCTGTTTTTT
CIVLGPGPTGKLFF
>TRBV9|NA|TRBJ1-1|NA|13
TGTGCCAGCAGTACTGCCCAGGAGACTGAAGCTTTCTTT
CASSTAQETEAFF
>TRBV29-1|NA|TRBJ2-7|NA|12
TGCAACGTTGAAGGGCCAGGGGGGGGGCAGTACTTC
CNVEGPGGGQYF
>TRBV4-1|NA|TRBJ2-5|many|16
TGCGCCAGCAGCCAATTTATAACGACTTCCCAAGAGACCCAGTACTTC
CASSQFITTSQETQYF
>TRBV28|NA|TRBJ1-1|NA|13
TGTGCCAACAGGCCCCCTGGACATGATGAAGCTTTCTTT
CANRPPGHDEAFF
>TRBV11-2|NA|TRBJ2-5|NA|17
TGTGCCAGCAGCTTAAGACTAGTCGGTGACTCGAGCGAGACCCACTACTTC
CASSLRLVGDSSETHYF
>TRBV12-3/TRBV12-4|NA|TRBJ2-2|NA|12
TGTGCCAGCGCCTATTCAACGGGGGAGCTGTTTTTT
CASAYSTGELFF
>TRBV7-8|TRBD2|TRBJ2-1|NA|20
TGTGCCAGCAGCTCCCGAAGGTCGGGACTAGCGGGGGGGGCTTACAATGAGCAGTCCTTC
CASSSRRSGLAGGAYNEQSF
>TRBV29-1|NA|TRBJ1-2|NA|13
TGCAGCGCCCCAGAGTTGGCTAACTATTGCTACACCTTC
CSAPELANYCYTF
>TRBV10-3|NA|TRBJ1-5|NA|14
TGTACCATCATGGAAGCGGAGGGGCATCAGCCCCAGCATTTT
CTIMEAEGHQPQHF
>TRBV5-1|TRBD2|TRBJ2-1|NA|13
TGCGCCAGCAATTCGACGGGACTAGCTGAGCAGTTCTTC
CASNSTGLAEQFF
>TRBV6-5|NA|TRBJ1-6|NA|15
TGTGCCAGCAGGAGAGACATAGGGGGTAGTTCACCCCTCCACTTT
CASRRDIGGSSPLHF
>TRBV4-2|NA|TRBJ1-2|once|17
TGCGCCAGCAGCCAGGACTATCGACCGGGGCGGATCTATGGCTACACCTTC
CASSQDYRPGRIYGYTF
>TRBV12-3/TRBV12-4|NA|TRBJ2-3|medium-sized|16
TGTGCCAGCAGTTTAGATTCCAGCGGGAGCACAGATACGCAGTATTTT
CASSLDSSGSTDTQYF
>TRBV11-2|NA|TRBJ2-2|NA|17
TGTGCCATCGGCCCGGGGCCGGCTGGGGAAAACACCGGGGAGCTGTTTTTT
CAIGPGPAGENTGELFF
>TRBV12-3/TRBV12-4|NA|TRBJ1-5|NA|16
TGTGCCAGCAGTCCCTCGGGACGGGGGAGGGCTCAGCCCCAGCATTTT
CASSPSGRGRAQPQHF
>TRBV5-4|NA|TRBJ2-7|NA|16
TGTGACAGCAGCTTGGGGGCGGGAGACAGCTTTCGCGAGCAGTACTTC
CDSSLGAGDSFREQYF
>TRBV12-3/TRBV12-4|TRBD2|TRBJ2-5|NA|13
TGTACCAGCATCCTAAGCGGGACAGAGACCCAGTACTTC
CTSILSGTETQYF
>TRBV4-2|NA|TRBJ1-6|NA|16
TGTGCCAGCAGCCAAGAAGGGTTAGGAGGAGATTCACCCCTCCACTTT
CASSQEGLGGDSPLHF
>TRBV5-5|TRBD2|TRBJ2-3|NA|16
TGTGCCAGCAGGACCCTAAGCGGGAGGGGAATAGATACGCAGTATTTC
CASRTLSGRGIDTQYF
>TRBV29-1|NA|TRBJ2-2|NA|12
TGCAGCGTCAGAAGGGTGACCGGGGAGCTGTTTTTT
CSVRRVTGELFF
>TRBV29-1|NA|TRBJ1-1|NA|15
TGCAGCGTTGCCTCGGGATGGGGAATGAAGAATGAAGCTTTCTTT
CSVASGWGMKNEAFF
>TRBV6-2/TRBV6-3|TRBD2|TRBJ2-2|NA|18
TGTGCCAGCGGCGACATAGGGGTTCGACTAGCCTACACCGGGGAGCTGTTTTTT
CASGDIGVRLAYTGELFF